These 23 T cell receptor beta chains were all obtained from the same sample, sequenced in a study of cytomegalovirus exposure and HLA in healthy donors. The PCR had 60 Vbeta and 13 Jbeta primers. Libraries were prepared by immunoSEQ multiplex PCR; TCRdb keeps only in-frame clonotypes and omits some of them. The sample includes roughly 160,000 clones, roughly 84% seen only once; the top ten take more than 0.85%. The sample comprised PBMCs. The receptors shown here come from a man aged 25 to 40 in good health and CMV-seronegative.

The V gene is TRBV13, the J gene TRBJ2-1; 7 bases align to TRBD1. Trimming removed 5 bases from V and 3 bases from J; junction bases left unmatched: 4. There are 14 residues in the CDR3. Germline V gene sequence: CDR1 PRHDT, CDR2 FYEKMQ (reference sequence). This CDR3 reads CASSARDSYNEQFF. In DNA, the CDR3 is TGTGCCAGCAGCGCAAGGGACAGCTACAATGAGCAGTTCTTC.

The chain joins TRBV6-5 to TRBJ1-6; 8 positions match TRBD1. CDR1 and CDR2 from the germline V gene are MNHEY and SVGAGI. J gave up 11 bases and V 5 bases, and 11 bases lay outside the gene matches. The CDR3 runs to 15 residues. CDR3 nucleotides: TGTGCCAGCAGTGCCGGACAGGGAATAGTGGCACCCCTCCACTTT. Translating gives CASSAGQGIVAPLHF.

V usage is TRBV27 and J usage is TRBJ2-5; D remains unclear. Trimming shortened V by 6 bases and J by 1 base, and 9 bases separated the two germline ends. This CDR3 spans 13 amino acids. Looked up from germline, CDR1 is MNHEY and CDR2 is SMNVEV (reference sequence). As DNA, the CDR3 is TGTGCCAGCAGGTTGAGGATCCAAGAGACCCAGTACTTC. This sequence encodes CASRLRIQETQYF.

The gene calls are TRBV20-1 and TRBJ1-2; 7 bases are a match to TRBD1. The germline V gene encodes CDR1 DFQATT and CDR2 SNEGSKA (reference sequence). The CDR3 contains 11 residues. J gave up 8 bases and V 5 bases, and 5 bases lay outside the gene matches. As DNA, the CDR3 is TGCAGTGCTCCGACAGGGATAGGCTACACCTTC. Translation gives CSAPTGIGYTF.

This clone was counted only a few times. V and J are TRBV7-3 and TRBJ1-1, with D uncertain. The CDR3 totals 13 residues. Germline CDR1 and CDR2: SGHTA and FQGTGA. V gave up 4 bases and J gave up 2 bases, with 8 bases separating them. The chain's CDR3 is CASSSQVNTEAFF. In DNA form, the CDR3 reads TGTGCCAGCAGCTCGCAGGTAAACACTGAAGCTTTCTTT.

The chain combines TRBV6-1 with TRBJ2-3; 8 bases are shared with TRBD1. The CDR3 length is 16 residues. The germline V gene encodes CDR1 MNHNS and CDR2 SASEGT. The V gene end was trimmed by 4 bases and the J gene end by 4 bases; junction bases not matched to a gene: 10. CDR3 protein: CASSARTGGQADTQYF. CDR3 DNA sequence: TGTGCCAGCAGTGCCCGAACTGGGGGACAGGCAGATACGCAGTATTTT.

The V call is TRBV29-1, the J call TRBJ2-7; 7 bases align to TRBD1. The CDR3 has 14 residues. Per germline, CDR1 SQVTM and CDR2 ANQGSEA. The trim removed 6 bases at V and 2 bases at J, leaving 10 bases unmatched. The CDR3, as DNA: TGCAGCGTACTCCTGGGGACAGCCACCTACGAGCAGTACTTC. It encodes CSVLLGTATYEQYF.

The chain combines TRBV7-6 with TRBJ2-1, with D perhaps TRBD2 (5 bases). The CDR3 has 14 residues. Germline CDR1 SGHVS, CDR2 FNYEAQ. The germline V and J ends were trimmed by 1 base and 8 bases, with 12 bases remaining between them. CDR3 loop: CASSLGGRRDEQFF. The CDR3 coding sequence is TGTGCCAGCAGCTTAGGTGGGAGAAGAGATGAGCAGTTCTTC.

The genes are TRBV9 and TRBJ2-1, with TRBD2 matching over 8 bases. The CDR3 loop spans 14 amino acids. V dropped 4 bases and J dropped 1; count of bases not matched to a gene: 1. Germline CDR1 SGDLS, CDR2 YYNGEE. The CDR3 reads CASSREGSYNEQFF. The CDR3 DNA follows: TGTGCCAGCAGCCGGGAGGGATCCTACAATGAGCAGTTCTTC.

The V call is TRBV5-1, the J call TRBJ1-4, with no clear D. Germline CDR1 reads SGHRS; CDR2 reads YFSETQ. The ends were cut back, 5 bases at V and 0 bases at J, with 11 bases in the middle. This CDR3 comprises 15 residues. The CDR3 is CASRKEASTNEKLFF. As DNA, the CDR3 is TGCGCCAGCAGAAAGGAGGCCTCAACTAATGAAAAACTGTTTTTT.

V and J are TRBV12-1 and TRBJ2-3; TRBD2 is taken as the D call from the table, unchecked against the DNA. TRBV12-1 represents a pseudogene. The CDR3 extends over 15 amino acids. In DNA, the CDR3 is TGTGCCAGCAGCCTGGGACTAGCTCCCACAGATACGCAGTATTTT. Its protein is CASSLGLAPTDTQYF.

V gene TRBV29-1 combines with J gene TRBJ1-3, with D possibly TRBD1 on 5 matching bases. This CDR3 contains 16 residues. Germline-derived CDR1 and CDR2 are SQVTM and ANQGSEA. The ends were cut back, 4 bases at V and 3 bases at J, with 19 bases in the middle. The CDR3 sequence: CSVVGGAGTDGNTIYF. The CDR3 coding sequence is TGCAGCGTTGTGGGGGGAGCAGGGACGGATGGAAACACCATATATTTT.

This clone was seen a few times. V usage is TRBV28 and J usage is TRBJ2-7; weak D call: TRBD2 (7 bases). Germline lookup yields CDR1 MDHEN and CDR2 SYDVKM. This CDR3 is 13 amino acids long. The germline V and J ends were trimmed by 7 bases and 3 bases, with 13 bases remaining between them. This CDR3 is CASTLGGHYEQYF. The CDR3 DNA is TGTGCCAGCACATTGGGGGGGCACTACGAGCAGTACTTC.

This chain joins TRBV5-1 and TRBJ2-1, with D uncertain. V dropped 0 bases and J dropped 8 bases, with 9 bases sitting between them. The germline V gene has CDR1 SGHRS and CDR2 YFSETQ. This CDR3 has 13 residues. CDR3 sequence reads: CASSLAQTHEQFF. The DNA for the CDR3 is TGCGCCAGCAGCTTGGCCCAGACTCATGAGCAGTTCTTC.

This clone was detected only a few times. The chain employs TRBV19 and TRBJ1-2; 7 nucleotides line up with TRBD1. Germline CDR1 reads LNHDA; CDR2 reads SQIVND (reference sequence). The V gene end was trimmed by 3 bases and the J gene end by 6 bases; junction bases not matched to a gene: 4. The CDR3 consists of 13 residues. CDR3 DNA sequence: TGTGCCAGTAGTATGAGGGGGCTTGATGGCTACACCTTC. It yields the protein CASSMRGLDGYTF.

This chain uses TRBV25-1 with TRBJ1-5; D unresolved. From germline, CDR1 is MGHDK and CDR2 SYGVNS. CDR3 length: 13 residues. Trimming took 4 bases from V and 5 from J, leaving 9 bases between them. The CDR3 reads CASSAREDQPQHF. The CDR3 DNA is TGTGCCAGCAGTGCACGGGAGGATCAGCCCCAGCATTTT.

CDR3 residues: CASSPLLPGNTIYF. For the CDR3, the DNA is TGTGCCAGCAGCCCGCTTCTACCTGGAAACACCATATATTTT. This chain uses TRBV6-5 with TRBJ1-3; D gene unclear. Trimming pared 6 bases from V and 2 bases from J, leaving 11 bases between. CDR1 and CDR2 (germline): MNHEY, SVGAGI. This CDR3 spans 14 amino acids.

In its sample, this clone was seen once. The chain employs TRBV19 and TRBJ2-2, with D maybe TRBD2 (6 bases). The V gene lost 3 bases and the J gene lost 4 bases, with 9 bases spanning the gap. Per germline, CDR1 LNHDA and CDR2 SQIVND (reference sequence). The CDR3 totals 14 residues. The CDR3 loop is CASSIWGVTGELFF. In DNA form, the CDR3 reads TGTGCCAGTAGTATTTGGGGGGTCACCGGGGAGCTGTTTTTT.

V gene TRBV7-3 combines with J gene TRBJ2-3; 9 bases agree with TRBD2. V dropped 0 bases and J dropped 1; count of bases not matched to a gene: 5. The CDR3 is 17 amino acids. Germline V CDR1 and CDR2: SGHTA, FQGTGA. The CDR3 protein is CASSLTPSGDRTDTQYF. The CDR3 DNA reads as TGTGCCAGCAGCTTAACGCCTAGCGGGGACCGCACAGATACGCAGTATTTT.

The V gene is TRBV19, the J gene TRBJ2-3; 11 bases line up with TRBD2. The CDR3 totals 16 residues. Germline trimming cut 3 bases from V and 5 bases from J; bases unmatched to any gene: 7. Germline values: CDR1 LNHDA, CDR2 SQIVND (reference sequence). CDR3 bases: TGTGCCAGTAGTATCAGACTAGCGGGGTTTCAAGATACGCAGTATTTT. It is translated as CASSIRLAGFQDTQYF.

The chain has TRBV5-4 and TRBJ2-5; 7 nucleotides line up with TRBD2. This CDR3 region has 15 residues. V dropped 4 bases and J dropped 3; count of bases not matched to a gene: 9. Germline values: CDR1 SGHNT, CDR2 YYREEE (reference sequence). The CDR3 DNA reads TGTGCCAGCAGCCTCTGGACTAGAGGGGAAGAGACCCAGTACTTC. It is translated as CASSLWTRGEETQYF.

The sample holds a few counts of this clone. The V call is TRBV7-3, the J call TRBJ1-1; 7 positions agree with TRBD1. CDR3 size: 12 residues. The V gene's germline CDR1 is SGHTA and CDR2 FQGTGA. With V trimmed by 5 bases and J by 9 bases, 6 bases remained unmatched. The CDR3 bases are TGTGCCAGCAGCCCGAAAGGGGGCCAAGCTTTCTTT. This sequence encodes CASSPKGGQAFF.

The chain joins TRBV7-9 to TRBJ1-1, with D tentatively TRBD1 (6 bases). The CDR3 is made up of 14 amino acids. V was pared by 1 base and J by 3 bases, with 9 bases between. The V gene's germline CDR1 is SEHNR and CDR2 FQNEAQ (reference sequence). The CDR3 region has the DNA TGTGCCAGCAGCTTAGTAGGGGGAGACACTGAAGCTTTCTTT. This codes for CASSLVGGDTEAFF. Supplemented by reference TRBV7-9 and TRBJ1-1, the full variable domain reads DTGVSQNPRHKITKRGQNVTFRCDPISEHNRLYWYRQTLGQGPEFLTYFQNEAQLEKSRLLSDRFSAERPKGSFSTLEIQRTEQGDSAMYLCASSLVGGDTEAFFGQGTRLTVV.